The T cell receptor beta chain described here comes from a study of Ad26.COV2.S vaccination and SARS-CoV-2 variants. Study-wide context: Doses of Ad26.COV2.S were injected into muscle once or twice, 56 days apart.

Remarks on this clone: Its antigen is not identified.

Treatment meaning: around 19 received Ad26.COV2.S at low or high dose, single or two shots; 5 received placebo; per-sample allocation not given. Collection of the samples took place on day 63 after the first injection of vaccine or placebo. Profiling relied on immunoSEQ multiplex PCR, and the TCRdb table lists in-frame clones only, not all of them. The table records 300,000 to 400,000 clones, about 82% of them present only once. Notes on the study in general: The TCR breadth and depth analyses may have produced an underestimate of total T cell responses. Substantial post-vaccination breadth of spike-specific CD8+ and CD4+ T cell responses was reported. Vaccine and placebo groups showed comparable non-spike TCR breadth.

The sequence was obtained from a person between 18 and 59 years old who received the Ad26.COV2.S COVID-19 vaccine or a placebo. Sequencing used peripheral blood, obtained in a trial of Ad26.COV2.S vaccine versus placebo.

CDR3: CASSLGAVAGELFF. Here the CDR3 DNA reads TGTGCCAGCAGTTTAGGGGCGGTGGCCGGGGAGCTGTTTTTT. This chain uses TRBV28 with TRBJ2-2; possibly TRBD1 for D (5 bases). V was cut by 2 bases and J by 6 bases, with 10 bases left in between. CDR1 MDHEN and CDR2 SYDVKM come from the germline V gene. The CDR3 spans 14 residues.